The sequence of this T cell receptor beta chain was determined in a study of T cell responses to AZD1222 COVID-19 vaccine. Notes on the study in general: White British donors predominated, females outnumbered males, and clonal diversity was possibly underestimated.

The CDR3 has 13 amino acids. Looked up from germline, CDR1 is MNHEY and CDR2 is SVGAGI. The V end was cut by 2 bases, the J end by 4 bases, with 5 bases between. With regard to this clone: Its specificity is not known.

Data came from immunoSEQ multiplex PCR; TCRdb stores just in-frame clones and leaves some out. The sample yields around 180,000 clones, approximately 94% seen once. This TCR came from an adult who received the AZD1222 COVID-19 vaccine. The sequencing here drew on peripheral blood, taken 28 days after the second AZD1222 dose. V usage is TRBV6-5 and J usage is TRBJ2-2; D is unresolved. The CDR3, as DNA: TGTGCCAGCAGTTACGAGGCCACCGGGGAGCTGTTTTTT. It yields the protein CASSYEATGELFF.